Listed here are 13 T cell receptor beta chains from one sample, sequenced in a study of early T cells in non-severe SARS-CoV-2 infection. TCRdb analysed the 5' RACE reads with MiXCR anew, one entry per CDR3 protein. In the table there are over 75,000 distinct CDR3 sequences, around 14% of which are singletons. The sequencing sample was made of whole blood. The receptors shown here come from an adult who was a healthcare worker with PCR-confirmed SARS-CoV-2 infection or an uninfected control (not recorded which).

In this sample, this clonotype turned up a few times. The genes are TRBV12-3 or TRBV12-4 and TRBJ2-7; the D gene could be TRBD1 or TRBD2 (5 bases each). CDR3 length: 13 amino acids. The V gene lost 8 bases and the J gene lost 7 bases, with 18 bases spanning the gap. The CDR3 here is CASARRAEGEQYF. The CDR3 DNA is TGTGCCAGCGCCCGTCGGGCTGAGGGGGAGCAGTACTTC.

V and J are TRBV28 and TRBJ2-7; a possible D gene is TRBD2 (6 bases). Germline CDR1 MDHEN, CDR2 SYDVKM. This CDR3 has 13 residues. V was pared by 5 bases and J by 5 bases, with 13 bases between. The CDR3, as DNA: TGTGCCAGCAGTGGGGACTCACTCAACGAGCAGTACTTC. Residues: CASSGDSLNEQYF.

This rearrangement joins TRBV29-1 to TRBJ1-6; D remains ambiguous. The germline V and J ends were trimmed by 4 bases and 10 bases, with 14 bases remaining between them. The CDR3 loop spans 13 amino acids. Per the germline V gene, CDR1 is SQVTM and CDR2 is ANQGSEA. The DNA of the CDR3 is TGCAGCGTTGTCGTAGATCACGGCTCACCCCTCCACTTT. Protein: CSVVVDHGSPLHF.

The chain is built from TRBV12-3 or TRBV12-4 and TRBJ2-1; D may be TRBD2 (5 bases). Between the trimmed V and J ends, which lost 3 bases and 7 bases, there was a span of 22 bases. The CDR3 extends over 17 amino acids. DNA of the CDR3: TGTGCCAGCAGTTTGGGTACTCGGGAAGAACCCCTAAATGAGCAGTTCTTC. Protein sequence: CASSLGTREEPLNEQFF.

The V call is TRBV6-2 or TRBV6-3, the J call TRBJ2-1, with D perhaps TRBD2 (6 bases). CDR1 MNHEY and CDR2 SVGEGT come from the germline V gene. The V end lost 6 bases, the J end lost 3 bases, and 18 bases lay between the germline ends. This CDR3 region has 16 residues. The CDR3 loop is CASSTPSALYYNEQFF. In nucleotides, the CDR3 is TGTGCCAGCAGCACCCCTAGCGCCCTTTACTACAATGAGCAGTTCTTC.

The chain combines TRBV6-2 or TRBV6-3 with TRBJ2-7; D may be TRBD2 (6 bases). The CDR3 runs 14 residues. Trimming took off 5 bases at V and 4 bases at J, with 15 bases between the two ends. Germline lookup yields CDR1 MNHEY and CDR2 SVGEGT. As DNA, the CDR3 is TGTGCCAGCAGTCGCAGTCCGGGAGAATACGAGCAGTACTTC. Translation gives CASSRSPGEYEQYF.

This clonotype came up a few times. The V and J genes are TRBV5-4 and TRBJ2-1, with unresolved D. V shed 5 bases and J shed 9 bases, with 9 bases lying between them. Germline V gene sequence: CDR1 SGHNT, CDR2 YYREEE (reference sequence). The CDR3 extends over 11 amino acids. CDR3 amino acids: CASRESGEQFF. The CDR3 nucleotides read TGTGCCAGCAGAGAGTCAGGTGAGCAGTTCTTC. Complete variable domain (other parts from reference TRBV5-4 and TRBJ2-1): ETGVTQSPTHLIKTRGQQVTLRCSSQSGHNTVSWYQQALGQGPQFIFQYYREEENGRGNFPPRFSGLQFPNYSSELNVNALELDDSALYLCASRESGEQFFGPGTRLTVL.

This clonotype was counted at least ten times. This rearrangement joins TRBV27 to TRBJ2-5; no reliable D call. V was pared by 4 bases and J by 7 bases, with 7 bases between. Germline CDR1 is MNHEY and CDR2 is SMNVEV (reference sequence). The CDR3 contains 11 residues. DNA of the CDR3: TGTGCCAGCAGTTCCTTGGGGACCCAGTACTTC. As protein: CASSSLGTQYF.

This clonotype has a count of ten or more. The chain is built from TRBV5-5 and TRBJ2-1; D perhaps matches TRBD2 (6 bases). Trimming shortened V by 6 bases and J by 10 bases, and 14 bases separated the two germline ends. The CDR3 spans 12 residues. Germline V CDR1 and CDR2: SGHKS, YYEKEE (reference sequence). This CDR3 is CASNPISGEQFF. For the CDR3, the DNA is TGTGCCAGCAACCCAATTAGCGGAGAGCAGTTCTTC. The full variable domain, completed using reference TRBV5-5 and TRBJ2-1, is DAGVTQSPTHLIKTRGQQVTLRCSPISGHKSVSWYQQVLGQGPQFIFQYYEKEERGRGNFPDRFSARQFPNYSSELNVNALLLGDSALYLCASNPISGEQFFGPGTRLTVL.

This clonotype has just a few counts. The chain couples TRBV29-1 to TRBJ2-1, with D unresolved. Deletions cut 3 bases from V and 6 bases from J, with 12 bases between. The CDR3 has 13 amino acids. Looked up from germline, CDR1 is SQVTM and CDR2 is ANQGSEA. CDR3 bases: TGCAGCGTTGATCGCGGTAGTTCCAATGAGCAGTTCTTC. It encodes CSVDRGSSNEQFF.

The rearrangement uses TRBV7-8 and TRBJ2-2; the D call may be TRBD1 or TRBD2 (5 bases each). Germline CDR1 is SGHVS and CDR2 is FQNEAQ. The CDR3 spans 13 residues. V was cut by 6 bases and J by 8 bases, with 13 bases left in between. The CDR3 region has the DNA TGTGCCAGCAGTCCAGGGAGTTCGGGGGAGCTGTTTTTT. Translation gives CASSPGSSGELFF. The whole variable domain, remainder taken from reference TRBV7-8 and TRBJ2-2, is GAGVSQSPRYKVAKRGQDVALRCDPISGHVSLFWYQQALGQGPEFLTYFQNEAQLDKSGLPSDRFFAERPEGSVSTLKIQRTQQEDSAVYLCASSPGSSGELFFGEGSRLTVL.

This clonotype has a count of ten or more. V and J are TRBV18 and TRBJ2-3; 7 bases map to TRBD1. This CDR3 region has 14 residues. V was clipped by 6 bases and J by 3 bases; unmatched bases: 6. Germline V gene sequence: CDR1 KGHSH, CDR2 LQKENI. CDR3 DNA: TGTGCCAGCTCCCCCATCAGGGGGACAGATACGCAGTATTTT. It is translated as CASSPIRGTDTQYF. Filled out from reference TRBV18 and TRBJ2-3, the complete variable domain reads NAGVMQNPRHLVRRRGQEARLRCSPMKGHSHVYWYRQLPEEGLKFMVYLQKENIIDESGMPKERFSAEFPKEGPSILRIQQVVRGDSAAYFCASSPIRGTDTQYFGPGTRLTVL.

This rearrangement joins TRBV5-4 to TRBJ2-7, with TRBD2 as a possible D gene (6 bases). Germline CDR1 is SGHNT and CDR2 is YYREEE (reference sequence). Trimming stripped 0 bases from V and 0 bases from J, with 13 bases between. The CDR3 extends over 16 amino acids. The CDR3 coding sequence is TGTGCCAGCAGCTTGGATACTAGCCGAAACTCCTACGAGCAGTACTTC. As protein: CASSLDTSRNSYEQYF.